This TCR beta chain was obtained from a study of cytomegalovirus exposure and HLA in healthy donors. Study-wide context: Some 200 million T cells yielded 120 million or so unique TCR beta sequences, as an earlier analysis found.

The trim removed 5 bases at V and 6 bases at J, leaving 11 bases unmatched. Germline CDR1 and CDR2: MNHNS and SASEGT. The CDR3 runs 15 residues. With 60 Vbeta and 13 Jbeta primers, the PCR was carried out. TCRdb's table, derived via immunoSEQ multiplex PCR, lists solely in-frame clones and lacks some. The profile shows under 150,000 clones, around 79% of them singletons. Remarks on this clone: Its target is not known.

Study-level points and caveats: One cluster of highly shared sequence variants probably arose as a sequencing artifact. Being productive about 87% or about 30% of the time was typical of most TCR beta V segments in an earlier analysis.

This receptor was obtained from a man aged 40-49 years in good health and CMV-seropositive. Sample: PBMCs. This chain uses TRBV6-1 with TRBJ1-1; 8 positions agree with TRBD1. In DNA, the CDR3 is TGTGCCAGCAGTCCAAGTCAGGGGGCAATATCTGAAGCTTTCTTT. Protein sequence: CASSPSQGAISEAFF.